Below, one T cell receptor beta chain is given with its context. Its antigen remains unknown. The data were obtained in a study of cytomegalovirus exposure and HLA in healthy donors. Broader study findings: Among the CMV-associated chains, a few were confirmed in vitro as specific for CMV antigens. Some TCR beta chains (roughly 160 of them) were listed as cytomegalovirus-associated. Most TCR sequences were uncommon, yet certain public TCRs appeared in many donors.

TCRdb's table, derived via immunoSEQ multiplex PCR, lists solely in-frame clones and lacks some. The sample contains fewer than 130,000 clones, approximately 90% of which appear only once. The CDR3 sequence is 12 residues long. The V and J ends lost 10 bases and 3 bases, in that order; junction bases with no gene match: 4. CDR1 is ENHRY and CDR2 is SYGVKD in the germline V gene. The chain carries TRBV10-3 and TRBJ2-7, with 9 bases fitting TRBD2. The sequence was obtained from a woman in her twenties or thirties in good health and CMV-seropositive. Sequencing used PBMCs. The CDR3 loop reads CATIAGDYEQYF. CDR3 DNA sequence: TGTGCCACGATAGCGGGGGACTACGAGCAGTACTTC.